This record concerns one T cell receptor (beta chain) sequence. The antigen is not known. Here immunoSEQ multiplex PCR was the method, and the copy in TCRdb shows in-frame clones only, minus some. This sample yields around 50,000 clones, of which around 80% are seen a single time; 5.4% belongs to the top ten. The CDR3 has 18 amino acids. Trimming removed 11 bases at V and 1 base at J, with 29 bases between. Germline V gene lookup returns CDR1 LNHDA and CDR2 SQIVND (reference sequence). Following 10 days of culture, CD4+ T cells were isolated. By PCR, the person was confirmed to have had SARS-CoV-2 infection between March and December 2020. It was two doses of either the BNT162b2 or mRNA-1273 vaccine that participants received. This specimen belongs to a study of vaccination effects on CD4 cells after COVID-19. Overall study context: The post-vaccine samples were taken, at the median, 72 days after the second dose. It was with about 10 IU/ml IL-2 and 10 ug/ml peptides that under 2.5 million PBMC per well were cultured. Study outcomes and limitations: Marked clonal contraction was seen late after vaccination (in both infection- and vaccine-induced clones). Post-vaccine spike-reactive clones in convalescents were mainly new vaccine-induced clones.

The sequence derives from a human donor who had a prior SARS-CoV-2 infection. Source: CD4+ T cells from PBMCs cultured without peptide, taken after COVID-19 vaccination. The chain links TRBV19 to TRBJ1-1, with D maybe TRBD1 (5 bases). CDR3 bases: TGTGCCTCCCGGGGCGCACGCACACTCCGAATTAAGAACACTGAAGCTTTCTTT. Protein sequence: CASRGARTLRIKNTEAFF.